This TCR beta chain emerged from a study of T cells in Graves' hyperthyroidism and ophthalmopathy. V lost 6 bases and J lost 3, with 11 bases in between. The CDR3 runs 13 residues. Germline-derived CDR1 and CDR2 are KGHSH and LQKENI. This clonotype was seen at least ten times. Template material for amplifying TCR beta CDR3 regions consisted of RNA transcripts. A set of HTBI primers served as the primers for a first-round RT-PCR of the TCR CDR3. TCRdb re-derived calls from the multiplex PCR reads in MiXCR, one entry per CDR3 protein. The sample has around 540,000 distinct CDR3 sequences, roughly 15% seen once. Ophthalmopathy cases met thresholds of Clinical Activity Score at least 3, NOSPECS grade at least 4 and duration under 3 months. Any patient presenting with uncontrolled infection, other autoimmune disease, pregnancy or lactation was left out. Orbital computed tomography, thyroid ultrasound, serum thyroxine and TRAb, and clinical symptoms together informed the diagnoses. An approximately 10 ml volume of fresh peripheral blood provided the PBMCs.

What was sequenced was blood. The receptor was derived from a woman in her twenties or thirties with Graves' ophthalmopathy. The genes are TRBV18 and TRBJ1-1; D perhaps matches TRBD1 (5 bases). CDR3 region: CASSQQGDTEAFF. The CDR3 region has the DNA TGTGCCAGCTCTCAACAAGGGGACACTGAAGCTTTCTTT.